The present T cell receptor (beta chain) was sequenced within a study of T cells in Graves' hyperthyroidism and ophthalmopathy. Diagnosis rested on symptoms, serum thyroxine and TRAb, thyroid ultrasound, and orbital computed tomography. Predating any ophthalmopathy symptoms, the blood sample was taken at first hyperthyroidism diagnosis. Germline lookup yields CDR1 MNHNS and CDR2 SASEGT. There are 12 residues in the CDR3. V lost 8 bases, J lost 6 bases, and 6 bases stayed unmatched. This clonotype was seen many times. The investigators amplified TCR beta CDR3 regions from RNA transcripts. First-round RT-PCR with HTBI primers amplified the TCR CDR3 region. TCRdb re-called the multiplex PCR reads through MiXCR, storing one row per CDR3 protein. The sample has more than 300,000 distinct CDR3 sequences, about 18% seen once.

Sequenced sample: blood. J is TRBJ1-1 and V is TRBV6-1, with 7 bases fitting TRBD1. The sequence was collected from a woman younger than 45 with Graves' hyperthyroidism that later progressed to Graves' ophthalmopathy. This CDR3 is CASSSGGPEAFF. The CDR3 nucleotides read TGTGCCAGCTCCTCAGGGGGGCCTGAAGCTTTCTTT.